The rows below give T cell receptor beta chains drawn from one sample of a study of cytomegalovirus exposure and HLA in healthy donors. The table came from immunoSEQ multiplex PCR; TCRdb's copy has only in-frame clones and leaves some out. The data contain about 60,000 clones, roughly 77% of them singletons. The sample was PBMCs. The receptors were gathered from a woman aged 30 to 39 in good health and CMV-seronegative. Each CDR3 is given with its conserved first and last residue. Each record gives: V gene, CDR3 length, CDR3 protein.

TRBV2 | 12 | CASSRVRYEQYF
TRBV2 | 16 | CASSAPRATSSYEQYF
TRBV4-1 | 16 | CASSQATSGYQETQYF
TRBV6-5 | 13 | CASSGQAKQPQHF
TRBV29-1 | 15 | CSVGTGERGPYEQYF
TRBV4-1 | 16 | CASSHDRTEVNTEAFF
TRBV4-1 | 16 | CASSHPDRDAKNIQYF
TRBV10-1 | 15 | CASSESSGYTDTQYF
TRBV13 | 15 | CASSLRGSNTGELFF
TRBV7-9 | 13 | CASSLGASEKLFF
TRBV28 | 13 | CASSSRVDSPLHF
TRBV9 | 13 | CASSVSGLGPQHF
TRBV27 | 12 | CASGQGAYGYTF
TRBV4-1 | 12 | CASSQASGGAFF
TRBV30 | 13 | CAWVSTGNYGYTF
TRBV7-2 | 17 | CASSLVGTSGEYNEQFF
TRBV27 | 14 | CASSSVDSSYEQYF
TRBV7-9 | 15 | CASSLTGGENTEAFF
TRBV6-1 | 14 | CASGSRGWNTEAFF
TRBV27 | 13 | CASSLQGNYGYTF
TRBV10-2 | 12 | CASSPQGDGYTF
TRBV6-1 | 13 | CASTLESNQPQHF
TRBV9 | 16 | CASSLGLGEGVYGYTF
TRBV7-8 | 11 | CASSFRNEQFF
TRBV29-1 | 14 | CSVPDRTGGDGYTF
TRBV7-8 | 16 | CASSLQFWGGTDTQYF
TRBV15 | 13 | CATSREWSLPLLF
TRBV6-5 | 11 | CASSSGSEQYF
TRBV30 | 12 | CAWKGWADTQYF
TRBV5-4 | 14 | CASSLDYSPGEQYF
TRBV10-1 | 13 | CASSGSANYGYTF
TRBV6-1 | 12 | CASLSRSYEQYF
TRBV6-5 | 14 | CASTNGRSNYGYTF